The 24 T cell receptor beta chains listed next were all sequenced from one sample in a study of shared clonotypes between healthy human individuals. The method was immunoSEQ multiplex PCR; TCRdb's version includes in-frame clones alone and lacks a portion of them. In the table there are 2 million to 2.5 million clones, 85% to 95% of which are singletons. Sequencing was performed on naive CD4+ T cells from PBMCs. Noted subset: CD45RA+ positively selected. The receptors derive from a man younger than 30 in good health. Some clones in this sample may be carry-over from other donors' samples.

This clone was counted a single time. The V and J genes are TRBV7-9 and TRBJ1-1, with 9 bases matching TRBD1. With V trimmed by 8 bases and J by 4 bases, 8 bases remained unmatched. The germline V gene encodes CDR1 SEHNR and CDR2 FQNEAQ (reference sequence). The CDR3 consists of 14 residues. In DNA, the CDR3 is TGTGCCAGCGCCGCACAGGGGGCGCGCACTGAAGCTTTCTTT. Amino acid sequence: CASAAQGARTEAFF.

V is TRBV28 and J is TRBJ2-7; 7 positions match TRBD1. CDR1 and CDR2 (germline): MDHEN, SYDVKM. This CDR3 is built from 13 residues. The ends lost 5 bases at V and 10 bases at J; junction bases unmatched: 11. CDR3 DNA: TGTGCCAGCAGTCCAGGACAGGTCCAGGTCCAGTACTTC. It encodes CASSPGQVQVQYF. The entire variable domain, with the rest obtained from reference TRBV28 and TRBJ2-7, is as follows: DVKVTQSSRYLVKRTGEKVFLECVQDMDHENMFWYRQDPGLGLRLIYFSYDVKMKEKGDIPEGYSVSREKKERFSLILESASTNQTSMYLCASSPGQVQVQYFGPGTRLTVT.

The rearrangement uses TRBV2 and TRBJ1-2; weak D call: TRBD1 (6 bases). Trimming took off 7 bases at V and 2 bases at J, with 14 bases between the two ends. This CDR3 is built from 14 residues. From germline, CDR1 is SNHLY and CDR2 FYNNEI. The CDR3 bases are TGTGCCAGCAAGTCGGACAGACCAAACTATGGCTACACCTTC. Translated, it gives CASKSDRPNYGYTF.

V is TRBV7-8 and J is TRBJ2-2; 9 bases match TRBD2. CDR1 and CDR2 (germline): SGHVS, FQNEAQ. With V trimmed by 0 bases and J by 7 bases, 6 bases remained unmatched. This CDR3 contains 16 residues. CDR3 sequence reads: CASSLAPLAGSGELFF. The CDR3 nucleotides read TGTGCCAGCAGCTTAGCTCCCCTAGCGGGGAGCGGGGAGCTGTTTTTT.

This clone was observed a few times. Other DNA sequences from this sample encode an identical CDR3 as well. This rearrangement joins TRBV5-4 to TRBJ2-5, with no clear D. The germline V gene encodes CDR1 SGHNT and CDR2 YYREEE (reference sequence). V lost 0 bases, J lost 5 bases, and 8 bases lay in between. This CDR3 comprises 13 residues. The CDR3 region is CASSLGVVETQYF. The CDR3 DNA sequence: TGTGCCAGCAGCTTGGGAGTAGTGGAGACCCAGTACTTC.

CDR3 nucleotides: TGTGCCAGCAGCCAAGACCCAGTTGGGGGCGACACAGGGGGCTATGGCTACACCTTC. Amino acids: CASSQDPVGGDTGGYGYTF. The J gene is TRBJ1-2, the V gene TRBV4-2; TRBD1 aligns across 8 bases. The germline gives CDR1 LGHNA, CDR2 YNFKEQ. The CDR3 has 19 residues. V shed 0 bases, J shed 4 bases, and the junction held 16 bases outside the gene matches.

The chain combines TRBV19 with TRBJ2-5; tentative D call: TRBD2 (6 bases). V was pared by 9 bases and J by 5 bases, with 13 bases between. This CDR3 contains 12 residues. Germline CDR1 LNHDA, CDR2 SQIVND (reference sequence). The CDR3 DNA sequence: TGTGCCAGCAAGAACCGGGGGGAGACCCAGTACTTC. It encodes CASKNRGETQYF.

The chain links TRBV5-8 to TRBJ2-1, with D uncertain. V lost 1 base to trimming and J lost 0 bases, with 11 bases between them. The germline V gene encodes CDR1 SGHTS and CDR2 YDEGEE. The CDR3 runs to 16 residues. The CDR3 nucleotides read TGTGCCAGCAGCTTGATCGGCCCGCGCTCCTACAATGAGCAGTTCTTC. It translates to CASSLIGPRSYNEQFF.

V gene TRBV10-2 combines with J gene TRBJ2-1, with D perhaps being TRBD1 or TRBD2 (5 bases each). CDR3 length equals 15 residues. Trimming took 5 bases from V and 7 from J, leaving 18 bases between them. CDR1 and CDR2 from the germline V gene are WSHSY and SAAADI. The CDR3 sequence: CASSSPGRPGNEQFF. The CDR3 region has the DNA TGCGCCAGCAGTTCCCCGGGACGTCCAGGGAATGAGCAGTTCTTC.

CDR3 sequence (DNA): TGTGCCAGTAGTCGCGGCAGATCTTTTTACAATCAGCCCCAGCATTTT. This codes for CASSRGRSFYNQPQHF. The chain uses TRBV19 and TRBJ1-5; no clear D. The V gene lost 5 bases and the J gene lost 3 bases, with 17 bases spanning the gap. This CDR3 has 16 amino acids. Germline loops: CDR1 LNHDA, CDR2 SQIVND (reference sequence).

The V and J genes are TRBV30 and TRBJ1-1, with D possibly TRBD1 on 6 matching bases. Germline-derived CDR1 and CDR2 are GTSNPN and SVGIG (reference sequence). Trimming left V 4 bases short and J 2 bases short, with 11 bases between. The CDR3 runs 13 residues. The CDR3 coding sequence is TGTGCCTGGACTGGGGGCCATAACACTGAAGCTTTCTTT. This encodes CAWTGGHNTEAFF.

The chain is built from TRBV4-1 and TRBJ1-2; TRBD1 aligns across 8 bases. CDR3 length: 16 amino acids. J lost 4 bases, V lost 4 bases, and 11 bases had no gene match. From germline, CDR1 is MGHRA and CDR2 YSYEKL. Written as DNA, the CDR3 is TGCGCCAGCAGCCCTTATGCGGGACAGGTTCTCTATGGCTACACCTTC. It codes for CASSPYAGQVLYGYTF.

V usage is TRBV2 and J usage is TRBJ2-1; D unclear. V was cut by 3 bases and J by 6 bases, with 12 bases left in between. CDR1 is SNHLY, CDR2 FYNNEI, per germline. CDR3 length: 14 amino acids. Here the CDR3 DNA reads TGTGCCAGCAGTGAGTTGGCGGCCCTCAATGAGCAGTTCTTC. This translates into CASSELAALNEQFF.

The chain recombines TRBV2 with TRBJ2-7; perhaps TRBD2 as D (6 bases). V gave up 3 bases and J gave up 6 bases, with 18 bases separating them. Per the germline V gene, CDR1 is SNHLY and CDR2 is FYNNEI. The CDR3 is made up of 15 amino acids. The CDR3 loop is CASSEELGPAGEQYF. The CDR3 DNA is TGTGCCAGCAGTGAGGAATTAGGGCCAGCGGGCGAGCAGTACTTC.

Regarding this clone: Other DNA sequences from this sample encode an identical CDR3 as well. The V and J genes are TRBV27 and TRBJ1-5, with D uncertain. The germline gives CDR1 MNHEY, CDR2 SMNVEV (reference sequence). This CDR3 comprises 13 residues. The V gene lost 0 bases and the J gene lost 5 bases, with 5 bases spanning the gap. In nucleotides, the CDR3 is TGTGCCAGCAGTTTATCAGGGCATCAGCCCCAGCATTTT. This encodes CASSLSGHQPQHF.

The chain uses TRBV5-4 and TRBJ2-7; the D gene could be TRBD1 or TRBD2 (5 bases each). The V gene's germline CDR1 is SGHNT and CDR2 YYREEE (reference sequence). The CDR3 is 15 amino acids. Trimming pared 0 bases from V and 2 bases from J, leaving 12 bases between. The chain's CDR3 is CASSLAGKGPYEQYF. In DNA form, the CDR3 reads TGTGCCAGCAGCTTGGCGGGGAAGGGGCCCTACGAGCAGTACTTC.

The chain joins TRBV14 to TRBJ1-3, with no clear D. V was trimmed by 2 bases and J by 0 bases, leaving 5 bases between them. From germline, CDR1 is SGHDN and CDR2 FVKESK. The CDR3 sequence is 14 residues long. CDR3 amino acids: CASSQWFSGNTIYF. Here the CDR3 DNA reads TGTGCCAGCAGCCAATGGTTCTCTGGAAACACCATATATTTT.

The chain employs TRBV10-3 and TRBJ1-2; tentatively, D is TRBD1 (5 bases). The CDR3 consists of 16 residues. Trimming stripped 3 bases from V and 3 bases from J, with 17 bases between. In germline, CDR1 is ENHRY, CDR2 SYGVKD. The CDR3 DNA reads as TGTGCCATCAGTGAAGGCAGGGTCGGGGTGGACTATGGCTACACCTTC. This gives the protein CAISEGRVGVDYGYTF.

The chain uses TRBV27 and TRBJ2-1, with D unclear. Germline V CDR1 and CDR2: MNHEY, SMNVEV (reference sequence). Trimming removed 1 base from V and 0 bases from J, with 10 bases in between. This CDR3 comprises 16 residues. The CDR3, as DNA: TGTGCCAGCAGTTTATTGGGTCGGGCCTCCTACAATGAGCAGTTCTTC. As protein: CASSLLGRASYNEQFF.

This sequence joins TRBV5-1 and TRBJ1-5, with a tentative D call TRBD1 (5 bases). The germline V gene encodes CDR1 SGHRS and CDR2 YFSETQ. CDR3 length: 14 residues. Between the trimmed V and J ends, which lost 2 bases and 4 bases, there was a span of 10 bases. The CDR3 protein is CASSFGTENQPQHF. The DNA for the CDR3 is TGCGCCAGCAGCTTTGGGACGGAGAATCAGCCCCAGCATTTT.

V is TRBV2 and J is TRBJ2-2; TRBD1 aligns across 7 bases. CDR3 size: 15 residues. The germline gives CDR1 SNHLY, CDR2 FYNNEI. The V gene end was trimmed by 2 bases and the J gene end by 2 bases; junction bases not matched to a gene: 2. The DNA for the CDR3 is TGTGCCAGCAGTGAACGGGACAGAAACACCGGGGAGCTGTTTTTT. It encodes CASSERDRNTGELFF. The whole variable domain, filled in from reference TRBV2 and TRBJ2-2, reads EPEVTQTPSHQVTQMGQEVILRCVPISNHLYFYWYRQILGQKVEFLVSFYNNEISEKSEIFDDQFSVERPDGSNFTLKIRSTKLEDSAMYFCASSERDRNTGELFFGEGSRLTVL.

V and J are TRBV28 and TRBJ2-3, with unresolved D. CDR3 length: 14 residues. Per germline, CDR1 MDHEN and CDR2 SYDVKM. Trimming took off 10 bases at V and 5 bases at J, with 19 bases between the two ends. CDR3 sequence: CATSGSPRQDTQYF. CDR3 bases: TGTGCCACCTCGGGTAGCCCGAGACAAGATACGCAGTATTTT.

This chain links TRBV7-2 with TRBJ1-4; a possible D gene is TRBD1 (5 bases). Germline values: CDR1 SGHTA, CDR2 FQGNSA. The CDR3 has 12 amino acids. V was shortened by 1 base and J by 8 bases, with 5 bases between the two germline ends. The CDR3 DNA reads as TGTGCCAGCAGCTTAGAGGGGGAAAAACTGTTTTTT. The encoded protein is CASSLEGEKLFF.

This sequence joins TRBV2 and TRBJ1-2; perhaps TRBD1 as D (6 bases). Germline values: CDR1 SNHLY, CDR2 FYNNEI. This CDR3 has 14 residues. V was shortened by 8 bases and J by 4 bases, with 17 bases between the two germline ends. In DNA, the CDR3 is TGTGCCAGCCGACGGGGGGGGCCTCGCTATGGCTACACCTTC. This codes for CASRRGGPRYGYTF.